One sample yielded the 12 T cell receptor beta chains listed below, sequenced in a study of shared clonotypes between healthy human individuals. Data came from immunoSEQ multiplex PCR; TCRdb stores just in-frame clones and leaves some out. Among some 2.1 million clones listed, roughly 94% were seen once. Sequencing was performed on naive CD4+ T cells sorted from blood. Described subset: CD45RA+ positively selected. The receptors were gathered from a man between 18 and 35 years old in good health.

This chain uses TRBV7-6 with TRBJ1-1, with D perhaps matching TRBD1 (5 bases). Trimming shortened V by 2 bases and J by 4 bases, and 11 bases separated the two germline ends. The CDR3 consists of 14 residues. Per germline, CDR1 SGHVS and CDR2 FNYEAQ. Written as DNA, the CDR3 is TGTGCCAGCAGCTTATCTGGGGCAAGCACTGAAGCTTTCTTT. It codes for CASSLSGASTEAFF.

This clone appeared once. This chain connects TRBV11-3 to TRBJ2-1; 11 bases are a match to TRBD2. After removal of 4 bases from V and 6 bases from J, the junction contained 2 bases not matched to a gene. The CDR3 extends over 14 amino acids. CDR1 is SGHNT and CDR2 is YENEEA in the germline V gene. CDR3 sequence: CASSSTSGGNEQFF. The CDR3 DNA follows: TGTGCCAGCAGCTCCACTAGCGGGGGCAATGAGCAGTTCTTC.

A single count supports this clone. This sample includes further DNA sequences coding for the same CDR3. CDR3 residues: CASSLTGTYEQYF. The DNA for the CDR3 is TGTGCCAGCAGCTTAACTGGAACCTACGAGCAGTACTTC. The chain employs TRBV7-9 and TRBJ2-7; D ambiguous. The germline V gene has CDR1 SEHNR and CDR2 FQNEAQ (reference sequence). The CDR3 totals 13 residues. V shed 2 bases and J shed 2 bases, with 7 bases lying between them.

This chain uses TRBV5-1 with TRBJ2-7; either TRBD1 or TRBD2 may fit D (6 bases each). The germline V and J ends were trimmed by 4 bases and 3 bases, with 14 bases remaining between them. Germline V gives CDR1 SGHRS, CDR2 YFSETQ. The CDR3 totals 14 residues. CDR3 protein: CASSPGDNRYEQYF. Here the CDR3 DNA reads TGCGCCAGCAGCCCGGGGGACAACCGCTACGAGCAGTACTTC.

This chain links TRBV11-3 with TRBJ1-1, with D perhaps matching TRBD1 (5 bases). CDR3 length: 15 amino acids. V gave up 5 bases and J gave up 4 bases, with 17 bases separating them. The germline gives CDR1 SGHNT, CDR2 YENEEA. The CDR3 nucleotides are TGTGCCAGCAGCCCGGGGGGGGAAATAGGCACTGAAGCTTTCTTT. It specifies CASSPGGEIGTEAFF.

The V gene is TRBV5-4, the J gene TRBJ2-1; TRBD1 matches 7 bases. The CDR3 has 13 amino acids. With 4 bases clipped from V and 9 bases from J, the junction kept 7 bases outside the gene matches. Germline V gene lookup returns CDR1 SGHNT and CDR2 YYREEE (reference sequence). The CDR3 reads CASSNDRVGEQFF. CDR3 sequence (DNA): TGTGCCAGCAGCAATGACAGGGTTGGTGAGCAGTTCTTC.

The rearrangement joins TRBV30 to TRBJ2-2; D remains unclear. Germline assignment: CDR1 GTSNPN and CDR2 SVGIG (reference sequence). The length of the CDR3 is 14 residues. The V gene lost 2 bases and the J gene lost 2 bases, with 9 bases spanning the gap. For the CDR3, the DNA is TGTGCCTGGAGTTTGAAGGGTAACACCGGGGAGCTGTTTTTT. Its protein product is CAWSLKGNTGELFF.

This chain uses TRBV6-1 with TRBJ2-2; 8 nucleotides line up with TRBD1. Germline V gene sequence: CDR1 MNHNS, CDR2 SASEGT. This CDR3 contains 16 residues. Germline trimming cut 4 bases from V and 1 base from J; bases unmatched to any gene: 5. CDR3 sequence (DNA): TGTGCCAGCAGTGCCTCAGGGGGCCGGAACACCGGGGAGCTGTTTTTT. Translation gives CASSASGGRNTGELFF.

The chain has TRBV19 and TRBJ2-4; 8 nucleotides line up with TRBD2. This CDR3 is 15 amino acids long. The V segment lost 6 bases and the J segment 0 bases; nucleotides outside the gene matches: 4. CDR1 and CDR2 from the germline V gene are LNHDA and SQIVND (reference sequence). Here the CDR3 DNA reads TGTGCCAGTAGCAAACTAGCGGTAGCCAAAAACATTCAGTACTTC. Amino acids: CASSKLAVAKNIQYF.

The chain recombines TRBV5-1 with TRBJ1-1; D might be TRBD1 (5 bases). Looked up from germline, CDR1 is SGHRS and CDR2 is YFSETQ. V gave up 2 bases and J gave up 11 bases, with 25 bases separating them. This CDR3 is 16 amino acids long. The CDR3 DNA reads as TGCGCCAGCAGCTTTAGAGGGGTCAACATGGCGATGGAGGCTTTCTTT. Protein: CASSFRGVNMAMEAFF.

The rearrangement uses TRBV6-7 and TRBJ1-1; 8 bases fit TRBD1. TRBV6-7 has ORF status, its function being uncertain. J lost 4 bases, V lost 5 bases, and 6 bases had no gene match. The CDR3 length is 14 residues. The DNA of the CDR3 is TGTGCCAGCAGTCCTTGGACAGGGTTCACTGAAGCTTTCTTT. This sequence encodes CASSPWTGFTEAFF.

Here the CDR3 DNA reads TGTGCCAGCAGCCCCGCGGGTGGTAGTGCCGAGCAGTACTTC. Amino acid sequence: CASSPAGGSAEQYF. The chain couples TRBV13 to TRBJ2-7; D may be TRBD2 (5 bases). Trimming shortened V by 5 bases and J by 6 bases, and 17 bases separated the two germline ends. The germline gives CDR1 PRHDT, CDR2 FYEKMQ (reference sequence). The CDR3 runs 14 residues.